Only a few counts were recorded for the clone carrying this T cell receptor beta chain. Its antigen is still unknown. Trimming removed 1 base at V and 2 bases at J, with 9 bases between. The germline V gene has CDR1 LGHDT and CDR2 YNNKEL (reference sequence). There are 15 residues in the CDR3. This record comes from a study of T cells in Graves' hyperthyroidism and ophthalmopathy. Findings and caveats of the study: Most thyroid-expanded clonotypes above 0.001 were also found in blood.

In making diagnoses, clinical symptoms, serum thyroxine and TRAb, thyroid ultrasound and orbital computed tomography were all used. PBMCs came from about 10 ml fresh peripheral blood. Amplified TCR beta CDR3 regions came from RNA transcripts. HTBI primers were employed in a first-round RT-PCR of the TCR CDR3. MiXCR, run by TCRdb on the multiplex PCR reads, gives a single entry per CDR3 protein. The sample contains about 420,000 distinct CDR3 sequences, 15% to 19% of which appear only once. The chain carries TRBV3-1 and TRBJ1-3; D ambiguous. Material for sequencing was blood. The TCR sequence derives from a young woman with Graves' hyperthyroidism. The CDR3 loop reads CASSQVRTAGNTIYF. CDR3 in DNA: TGTGCCAGCAGCCAAGTTAGAACAGCTGGAAACACCATATATTTT. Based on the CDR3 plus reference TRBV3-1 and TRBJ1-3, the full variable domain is DTAVSQTPKYLVTQMGNDKSIKCEQNLGHDTMYWYKQDSKKFLKIMFSYNNKELIINETVPNRFSPKSPDKAHLNLHINSLELGDSAVYFCASSQVRTAGNTIYFGEGSWLTVV.